This T cell receptor (beta chain) originates from a study of cytomegalovirus exposure and HLA in healthy donors. Findings and caveats of the study: In a later analysis, CMV-associated beta chains were mostly HLA-associated, it appeared. It emerged from a later analysis that several of the most significant clusters appeared to be linked to common viral pathogens. Reportedly, a later analysis found an Asian-associated ancestry cluster had fewer N-insertions than the approximately 700-donor mean. In a later analysis, HLA-associated beta chains showed higher expansion and lower generation probabilities than comparable chains.

Turning to this clone: The antigen is not known.

13 Jbeta primers and 60 Vbeta primers were used for the PCR. The repertoire was sequenced with immunoSEQ multiplex PCR; TCRdb's copy has only in-frame clones and lacks some. Of fewer than 350,000 clones in the sample, roughly 90% were seen once. The origin of this receptor is a woman in her late teens or twenties in good health and CMV-seronegative. Source material: PBMCs.

The CDR3 nucleotides are TGTGCCAGCAGTTTATTTGCTAGCAGTGAAGCTTTCTTT. Translating gives CASSLFASSEAFF. The V and J genes are TRBV27 and TRBJ1-1; D unresolved. Trimming cost V 1 base and J 7 bases, with 10 bases left between them. This CDR3 is built from 13 residues. The germline V gene encodes CDR1 MNHEY and CDR2 SMNVEV (reference sequence).